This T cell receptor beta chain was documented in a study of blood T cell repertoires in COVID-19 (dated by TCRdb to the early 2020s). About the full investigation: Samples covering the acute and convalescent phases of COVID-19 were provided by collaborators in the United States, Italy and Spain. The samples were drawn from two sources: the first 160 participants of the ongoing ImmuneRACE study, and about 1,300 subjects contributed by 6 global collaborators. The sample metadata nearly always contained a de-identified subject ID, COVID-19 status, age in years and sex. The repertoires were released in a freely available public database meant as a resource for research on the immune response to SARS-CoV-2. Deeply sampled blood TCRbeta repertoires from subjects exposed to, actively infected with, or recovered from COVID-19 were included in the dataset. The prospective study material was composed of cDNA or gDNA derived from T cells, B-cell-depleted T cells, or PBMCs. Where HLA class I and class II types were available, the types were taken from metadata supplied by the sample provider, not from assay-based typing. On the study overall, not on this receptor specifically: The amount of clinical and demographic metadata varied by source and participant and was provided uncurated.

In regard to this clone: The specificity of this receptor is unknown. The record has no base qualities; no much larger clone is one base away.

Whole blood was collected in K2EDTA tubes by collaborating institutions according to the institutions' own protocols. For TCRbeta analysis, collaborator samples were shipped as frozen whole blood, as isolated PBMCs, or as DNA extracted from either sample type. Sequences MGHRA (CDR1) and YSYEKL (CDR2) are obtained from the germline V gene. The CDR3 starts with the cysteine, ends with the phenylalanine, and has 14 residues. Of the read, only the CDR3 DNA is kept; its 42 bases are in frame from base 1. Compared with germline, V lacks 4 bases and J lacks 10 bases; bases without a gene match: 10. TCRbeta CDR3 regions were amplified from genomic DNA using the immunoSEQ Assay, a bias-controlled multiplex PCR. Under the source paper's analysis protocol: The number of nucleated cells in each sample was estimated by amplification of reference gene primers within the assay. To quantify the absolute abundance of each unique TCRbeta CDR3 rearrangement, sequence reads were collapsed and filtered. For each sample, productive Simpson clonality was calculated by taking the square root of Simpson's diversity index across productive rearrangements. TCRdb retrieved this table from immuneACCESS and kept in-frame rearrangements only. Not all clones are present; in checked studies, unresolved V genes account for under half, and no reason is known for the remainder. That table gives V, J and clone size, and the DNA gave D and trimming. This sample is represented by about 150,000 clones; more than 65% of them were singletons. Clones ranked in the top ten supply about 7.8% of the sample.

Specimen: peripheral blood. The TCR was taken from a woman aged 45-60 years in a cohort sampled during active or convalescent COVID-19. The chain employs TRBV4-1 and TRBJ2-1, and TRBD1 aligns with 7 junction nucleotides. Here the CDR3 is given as CASSPKTGSEEQFF. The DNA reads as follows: TGCGCCAGCAGCCCGAAGACAGGGAGCGAAGAGCAGTTCTTC.